This T cell receptor (beta chain) was sequenced in a study of CD8+CD57+ T cells in acquired aplastic anemia (dated by TCRdb to 2017 to 2018). Background for the entire study: Extracted DNA from sorted CD4+ and CD8+ cells averaged around 3.4 ug, ranging from about 0.2 to 30 ug. CD8+CD57+ expansion was defined as frequency above the mean frequency observed in healthy subjects. Findings and caveats that apply to the study as a whole: Over 25 CD8+ CDR3 sequences were found in both patients and controls but appeared to be highly expressed in patients and within the immunodominant clones of the patients. No significant difference in CD8+ Simpson's diversity was found between patients and healthy controls (P=0.060).

Genomic DNA was used as template for profiling of TCR beta VDJ combinations and CDR3 sequences. TCR repertoire sequencing was run on an Illumina HiSeq 2000. As for the original processing: TRBV/TRBJ rearrangement plots, CDR3 size and DJ length profiles, and Simpson's diversity index were used to assess repertoires. The most abundant DNA sequence in the deep sequencing data was taken as the immunodominant clone. CDR3 amino acid sequences were checked for sharing between subjects and were compared against published repertoires and the VDJdb database. TCRdb reworked the public reads: Q25 trimming with fastp, MiXCR clone assembly, productive beta chains retained. Identical CDR3 protein sequences are pooled into one entry, listed with their most common genes and DNA. TCRdb, not the original authors, processed these V and J calls. The sample table contains 170,000 or so distinct CDR3 sequences; only one count was recorded for around 52% of them. The ten largest clones represent under 35% of the sample.

In regard to this clonotype: Its binding antigen is unknown. The input lacks base qualities; no much larger clone sits a single base away.

Flow cytometry had shown CD8+CD57+ cell expansion in the patients selected for sequencing. Severe acquired aplastic anemia was diagnosed in all patients according to International Study of Aplastic Anemia and Agranulocytosis and Camitta criteria. No patient had received any therapy when blood was sampled. In this study, sorted CD4+ and CD8+ T cells from the blood of healthy subjects and of severe aplastic anemia patients had their TCR repertoires deep-sequenced. Patients were enrolled in the USA under clinicaltrials.gov protocols 00001620, 01623167, 00001397, 00071045, 00081523 and 00961064. Ficoll-Paque density gradient centrifugation was used to isolate peripheral blood mononuclear cells. Before DNA extraction, CD4+ and CD8+ T cells were sorted by FACS or by magnetic beads. Clipping removes 2 bases from V and 8 bases from J, with 11 as the unmatched junction base count. Counted from cysteine to phenylalanine, this CDR3 has 16 amino acids. Just the 48-base CDR3 DNA is kept, in frame starting at base 1. CDR1 LNHDA and CDR2 SQIVND were looked up in the germline V gene (reference sequence).

The rearrangement combines TRBV19 with TRBJ1-2, with 10 bases aligning to TRBD1. The clonotype comes from a human donor with aplastic anemia. Source material: sorted CD4+, CD8+, or CD8+CD57+ T cells (not recorded which) from PBMCs. The CDR3 in this case is CASSISRDRGRRGYTF. The sequenced DNA is TGTGCCAGTAGTATAAGTCGGGACAGGGGCAGACGGGGCTACACCTTC.